This TCR beta chain stems from a study of cytomegalovirus exposure and HLA in healthy donors. Study observations and caveats: Indistinguishability led to the exclusion of some V segments, TRBV6-2 and TRBV6-3 included.

This CDR3 has 13 amino acids. Trimming cost V 7 bases and J 6 bases, with 15 bases left between them. Germline-derived CDR1 and CDR2 are MNHEY and SVGAGI. At collection, donors were nominally healthy, but unrecorded immune exposures were probable. 13 Jbeta primers and 60 Vbeta primers were used for the PCR. Assay used: immunoSEQ multiplex PCR; TCRdb lists only in-frame clones, some missing. Here the sample spans under 200,000 clones, 80% being singletons. With regard to this clone: Its matching antigen is unknown.

J is TRBJ1-1 and V is TRBV6-5; D is unresolved. The source of this sequence is a man between 18 and 29 years old in good health and CMV-seropositive. Sequencing was done on a sample of PBMCs. CDR3 amino acids: CASTLSGPPEAFF. The CDR3, as DNA: TGTGCCAGCACCCTGAGTGGGCCCCCTGAAGCTTTCTTT.